This T cell receptor beta chain was retrieved from a study of shared clonotypes between healthy human individuals. Overall study results and limits: Across a handful of donors, naive CD4 shared roughly 5%, naive CD8 approximately 3.5%, memory CD4 roughly 2.3%, memory CD8 0.4% to 0.5%.

Produced via immunoSEQ multiplex PCR; TCRdb's table is partial and in-frame only. Of roughly 2.2 million clones in the sample, under 95% were seen once. On this clone: Its specificity is not known.

Germline V gene lookup returns CDR1 SNHLY and CDR2 FYNNEI. The CDR3 length is 13 residues. Trimming took 2 bases from V and 10 from J, leaving 12 bases between them. The V call is TRBV2, the J call TRBJ2-1; D is unresolved. The TCR comes from a man aged 18 to 35 in good health. Some clones in this sample may be carry-over from other donors' samples. The source material was naive CD4+ T cells from PBMCs. Subset denoted: CD45RA+ positively selected. Here the CDR3 reads CASSENMALEQFF. The CDR3 bases are TGTGCCAGCAGTGAAAATATGGCGCTCGAGCAGTTCTTC.